This T cell receptor beta chain was sequenced during a study of T cell repertoires in cytomegalovirus infection. Study information: Shared public TCR beta signatures pointed to both CMV infection and a matching HLA type.

TCRdb redid the calling of the reads with MiXCR, one entry per CDR3 protein. The sample contains roughly 230,000 distinct CDR3 sequences, 22% of which appear only once. This CDR3 is 14 amino acids long. Trimming shortened V by 8 bases and J by 7 bases, and 18 bases separated the two germline ends. Germline CDR1 is DFQATT and CDR2 is SNEGSKA (reference sequence). Points on this clonotype: Its antigen is unidentified. This could be a read error, since a much larger clone is one nucleotide away.

Whole-study findings and limits: The study found HLA-C-restricted CMV-specific TCR beta clonotypes dominating the ex vivo response. CMV carriers with the relevant HLA were identified by cumulative public TCR beta family frequency.

Input material: CD8+ T cells from PBMCs. The TCR comes from a human donor in good health (CMV status not recorded). Some clones in this sample may be carry-over from other donors' samples. The V gene is TRBV20-1, the J gene TRBJ1-6; D might be TRBD1 (5 bases). The CDR3 DNA follows: TGCAGTACTCCCGGGGGACCGAGCAATTCACCCCTCCACTTT. Protein sequence: CSTPGGPSNSPLHF.